One and the same sample provided the 9 T cell receptor beta chains below, sequenced in a study of cytomegalovirus exposure and HLA in healthy donors. Primers: 60 Vbeta forward and 13 Jbeta reverse. Only in-frame clones appear in the TCRdb table, and some are missing; sequencing was by immunoSEQ multiplex PCR. The data contain under 150,000 clones, about four fifths of them singletons. The sequenced sample was PBMCs. The receptors were sampled from a male donor in good health and CMV-seronegative.

The CDR3 DNA is TGCGCCAGCAGCTACGGGACAGGGGGCAAAGGAACTGAAGCTTTCTTT. Its protein is CASSYGTGGKGTEAFF. The V gene is TRBV5-1, the J gene TRBJ1-1; 12 nucleotides line up with TRBD1. The CDR3 is made up of 16 amino acids. The germline V gene encodes CDR1 SGHRS and CDR2 YFSETQ. Trimming cost V 3 bases and J 5 bases; bases outside gene matches: 8. The variable domain in full, completed from reference TRBV5-1 and TRBJ1-1, reads KAGVTQTPRYLIKTRGQQVTLSCSPISGHRSVSWYQQTPGQGLQFLFEYFSETQRNKGNFPGRFSGRQFSNSRSEMNVSTLELGDSALYLCASSYGTGGKGTEAFFGQGTRLTVV.

For the CDR3, the DNA is TGTGCCAGCAGTATAGCGGGACTTAACTCCTACGAGCAGTACTTC. Protein: CASSIAGLNSYEQYF. This chain links TRBV7-2 with TRBJ2-7; 8 bases are shared with TRBD2. The ends lost 6 bases at V and 0 bases at J; junction bases unmatched: 7. Looked up from germline, CDR1 is SGHTA and CDR2 is FQGNSA. The CDR3 is 15 amino acids.

The V call is TRBV28, the J call TRBJ1-4, with D maybe TRBD1 (5 bases). The V and J ends lost 6 bases and 10 bases respectively, with 9 bases between them. CDR3 size: 11 residues. From germline, CDR1 is MDHEN and CDR2 SYDVKM. Here the CDR3 reads CASRSGGKLFF. CDR3 DNA sequence: TGTGCCAGCAGGAGCGGGGGAAAACTGTTTTTT.

The chain employs TRBV29-1 and TRBJ2-1, with a possible D match to TRBD2 (6 bases). Germline values: CDR1 SQVTM, CDR2 ANQGSEA. This CDR3 has 15 residues. V was trimmed by 3 bases and J by 3 bases, leaving 15 bases between them. For the CDR3, the DNA is TGCAGCGTTGACGGCGGGACTTCCTTCTACAATGAGCAGTTCTTC. Encoded protein: CSVDGGTSFYNEQFF.

Here the CDR3 DNA reads TGTGCCAGCATCTCGGGGGGCAGGGAGACCCAGTACTTC. Its protein product is CASISGGRETQYF. J is TRBJ2-5 and V is TRBV28; D is perhaps TRBD2 (7 bases). The CDR3 has 13 amino acids. Germline V gene lookup returns CDR1 MDHEN and CDR2 SYDVKM. The V end was cut by 7 bases, the J end by 5 bases, with 14 bases between.

The gene calls are TRBV7-3 and TRBJ2-1; TRBD2 matches at 12 bases. The germline V gene has CDR1 SGHTA and CDR2 FQGTGA. V was clipped by 2 bases and J by 4 bases; unmatched bases: 6. The CDR3 sequence is 17 residues long. The CDR3 bases are TGTGCCAGCAGCTTATACGGTGGGACTAGCGGGTACAATGAGCAGTTCTTC. Translation: CASSLYGGTSGYNEQFF.

The chain links TRBV13 to TRBJ1-2; D is unclear. The CDR3 is 17 amino acids. Germline values: CDR1 PRHDT, CDR2 FYEKMQ (reference sequence). The V end was cut by 0 bases, the J end by 1 base, with 15 bases between. CDR3 in amino acids: CASSLGRMAGYNYGYTF. The CDR3 DNA is TGTGCCAGCAGCTTAGGACGTATGGCGGGATATAACTATGGCTACACCTTC.

This clone was seen only a few times. The chain links TRBV27 to TRBJ2-5; 8 bases align to TRBD2. The CDR3 is 15 amino acids. With 4 bases clipped from V and 3 bases from J, the junction kept 7 bases outside the gene matches. CDR1 MNHEY and CDR2 SMNVEV come from the germline V gene (reference sequence). The CDR3 sequence is CASSWGSGAKETQYF. For the CDR3, the DNA is TGTGCCAGCAGTTGGGGTAGCGGGGCAAAAGAGACCCAGTACTTC.

This chain links TRBV4-2 with TRBJ2-7, with D maybe TRBD2 (6 bases). Between the trimmed V and J ends, which lost 1 base and 3 bases, there was a span of 10 bases. This CDR3 contains 14 residues. Germline assignment: CDR1 LGHNA and CDR2 YNFKEQ. CDR3 sequence (DNA): TGTGCCAGCAGCCAAGGACTAGAAGGCTACGAGCAGTACTTC. Its protein product is CASSQGLEGYEQYF.